This T cell receptor (beta chain) originates from a study of shared clonotypes between healthy human individuals. The repertoire was sequenced with immunoSEQ multiplex PCR; TCRdb's copy has only in-frame clones and lacks some. This table holds around 2.3 million clones, around 95% found once. The CDR3 covers 13 residues. Germline V gives CDR1 SGHDT, CDR2 YYEEEE. Trimming shortened V by 2 bases and J by 7 bases, and 9 bases separated the two germline ends. The rearrangement joins TRBV5-6 to TRBJ1-4; maybe TRBD1 (5 bases). This sequence was found in a man between 18 and 29 years old in good health. What was sequenced was naive CD4+ T cells sorted from blood. Subset defined: CD45RA+ positively selected. CDR3 loop: CASSLGRVEKLFF. CDR3 bases: TGTGCCAGCAGCTTAGGCAGGGTTGAAAAACTGTTTTTT. The variable domain in full, completed from reference TRBV5-6 and TRBJ1-4, reads DAGVTQSPTHLIKTRGQQVTLRCSPKSGHDTVSWYQQALGQGPQFIFQYYEEEERQRGNFPDRFSGHQFPNYSSELNVNALLLGDSALYLCASSLGRVEKLFFGSGTQLSVL.